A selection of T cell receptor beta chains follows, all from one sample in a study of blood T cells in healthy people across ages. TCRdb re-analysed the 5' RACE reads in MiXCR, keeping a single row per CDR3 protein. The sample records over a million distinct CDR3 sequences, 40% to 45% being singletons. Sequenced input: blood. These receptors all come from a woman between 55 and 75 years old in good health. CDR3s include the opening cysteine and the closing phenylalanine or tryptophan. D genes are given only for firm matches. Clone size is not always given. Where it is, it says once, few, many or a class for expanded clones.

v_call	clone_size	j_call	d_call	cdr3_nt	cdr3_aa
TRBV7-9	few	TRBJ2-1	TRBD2	TGTGCCAGCAGCTTAAGCAGCGGGGGTGAGCAGTTCTTC	CASSLSSGGEQFF
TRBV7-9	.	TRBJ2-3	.	TGTGCCAGCAGCTTAGTTAGCGGTACGCAGTATTTT	CASSLVSGTQYF
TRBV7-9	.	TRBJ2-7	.	TGTGCCAGCAGCTTAGTTGCGGGGACGTTCTCCTACGAGCAGTACTTC	CASSLVAGTFSYEQYF
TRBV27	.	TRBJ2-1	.	TGTGCCAGCAGTTTAAGGGGGGGCAGGGGTAGAGATGAGCAGTTCTTC	CASSLRGGRGRDEQFF
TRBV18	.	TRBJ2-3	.	TGTGCCAGCTCAGACTCCGGGGCCCACACAGATACGCAGTATTTT	CASSDSGAHTDTQYF
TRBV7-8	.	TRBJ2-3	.	TGTGCCAGCAGCTCCGGAAGGTTCACAGATACGCAGTATTTT	CASSSGRFTDTQYF
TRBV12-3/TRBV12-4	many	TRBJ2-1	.	TGTGCCAGCAGTTTACGTGAGCAGTTCTTC	CASSLREQFF
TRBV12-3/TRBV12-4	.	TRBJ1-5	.	TGTGCCAGCAGTGTGTACGGGGATCAGCCCCAGCATTTT	CASSVYGDQPQHF
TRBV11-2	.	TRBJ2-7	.	TGTGCCAGCAGCTTATCAGCTATGGGTGGCAGTTGGCAGTACTTC	CASSLSAMGGSWQYF
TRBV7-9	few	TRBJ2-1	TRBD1	TGTGCCAGCAGCTTAGTGCCAGGGGGCGCATCCTACAATGAGCAGTTCTTC	CASSLVPGGASYNEQFF
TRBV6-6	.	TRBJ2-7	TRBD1	TGTGCCAGCAACCCCGGGACAGGACGCGAGCAGTACTTC	CASNPGTGREQYF
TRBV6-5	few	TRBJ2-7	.	TGTGCCAGCAGTTACTCGCTCGACAGCACCTACGAGCAGTACTTC	CASSYSLDSTYEQYF
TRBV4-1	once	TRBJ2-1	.	TGCGCCAGCAGCCAAGAGACTAGTGGCTTCTCCTACAATGAGCAGTTCTTC	CASSQETSGFSYNEQFF
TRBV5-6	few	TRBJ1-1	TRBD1	TGTGCCAGCAGCCCGCCGGGACAGGGACCTGAAGCTTTCTTT	CASSPPGQGPEAFF
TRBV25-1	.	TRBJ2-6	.	TGTGCCAGCAGAAGTGGCGGTGGGGCCAACGTCCTGACTTTC	CASRSGGGANVLTF
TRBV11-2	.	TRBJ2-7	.	TGTGCCAGCAGCTTTACTACTCAGCGGGAGCAGTACTTC	CASSFTTQREQYF
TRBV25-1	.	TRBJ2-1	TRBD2	TGTGCCAGCAGTGAAGGGACTAGCTTTGTCAATGAGCAGTTCTTC	CASSEGTSFVNEQFF
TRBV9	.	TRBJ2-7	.	TGTGCCAGCAGTGGACATTTGGGGAGCTCCTACGAGCAGTACTTC	CASSGHLGSSYEQYF
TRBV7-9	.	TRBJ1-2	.	TGTGCCAGCAGCGCACAGGAGAGGAGCGGCCACACCTTC	CASSAQERSGHTF
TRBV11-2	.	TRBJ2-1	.	TGTGCCAGCAGCACCCCGGGACTTGCCTACAATGAGCAGTTCTTC	CASSTPGLAYNEQFF
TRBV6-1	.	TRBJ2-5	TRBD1	TGTGCCAGCACCCACAACGGGACAGGGGATTTCCAAGAGACCCAGTACTTC	CASTHNGTGDFQETQYF
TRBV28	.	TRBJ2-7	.	TGTGCCAGCAGTTTATTAGGAGGGGGCAGCGAGCAGTACTTC	CASSLLGGGSEQYF
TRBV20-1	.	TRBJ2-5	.	TGCAGTGCTGAGGGCGGCGGGATCCAAGAGACCCAGTACTTC	CSAEGGGIQETQYF
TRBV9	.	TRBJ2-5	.	TGTGCCAGCAGCGTAGGTGTGGGAGACGGCGACAATGAGCAGTACTTC	CASSVGVGDGDNEQYF
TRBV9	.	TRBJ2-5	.	TGTGCCAGCAGCGTCCTAGAGAGCCATCACAATGAGCAGTACTTC	CASSVLESHHNEQYF
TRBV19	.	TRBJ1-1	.	TGTGCCAGTAGTATTCAGGGAACCAACACTGAAGCTTTCTTT	CASSIQGTNTEAFF
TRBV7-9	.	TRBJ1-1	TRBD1	TGTGCCAGCAGCTCCCAGCCAGGGGGCACTGAAGCTTTCTTT	CASSSQPGGTEAFF
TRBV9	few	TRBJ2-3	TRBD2	TGTGCCAGCAGCCTATCCCCGACTAGCGGGAGTCGGGACACAGATACGCAGTATTTT	CASSLSPTSGSRDTDTQYF
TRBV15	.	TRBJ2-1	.	TGTGCCACCAGCAGAGCCGGGGACAAATCCTACAATGAGCAGTTCTTC	CATSRAGDKSYNEQFF
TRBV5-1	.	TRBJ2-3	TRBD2	TGCGCCAGCAGCTTACGCCGGACTAGCGGGACAACCGGAGATACGCAGTATTTT	CASSLRRTSGTTGDTQYF
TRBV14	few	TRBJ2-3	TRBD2	TGTGCCAGCAGCCAAGGACTAGCGGGACGCACAGATACGCAGTATTTT	CASSQGLAGRTDTQYF
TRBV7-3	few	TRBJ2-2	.	TGTGCCAGCAGCCCAACCGCCGCGAACACCGGGGAGCTGTTTTTT	CASSPTAANTGELFF
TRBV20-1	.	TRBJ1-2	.	TGCAGTGCCGACGACAGTCTAAAAGCTAACTATGGCTACACCTTC	CSADDSLKANYGYTF
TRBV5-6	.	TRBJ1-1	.	TGTGCCAGCAGCCTTGGCGGGGGATCGAACACTGAAGTTTTCTTT	CASSLGGGSNTEVFF
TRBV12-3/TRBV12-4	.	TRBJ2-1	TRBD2	TGTGCCAGCACCCACCTCGTCGGACTAGCGGGAGCGGACAATGAGCAGTTCTTC	CASTHLVGLAGADNEQFF
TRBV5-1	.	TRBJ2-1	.	TGCGCCAGCAGCTTGGCCGGGACTCCAAACAATGAGCAGTTCTTC	CASSLAGTPNNEQFF
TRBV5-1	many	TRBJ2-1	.	TGCGCCAGCAGCCCCGGACCCGCAAACAATGAGCAGTTCTTC	CASSPGPANNEQFF
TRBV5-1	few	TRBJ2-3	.	TGCGCCAGCAGCTTGAGTGCGGATACAGATACGCAGTATTTT	CASSLSADTDTQYF
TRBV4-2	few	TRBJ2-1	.	TGTGCCAGCAGCCCAGGGCTTGAGCAGTTCTTC	CASSPGLEQFF
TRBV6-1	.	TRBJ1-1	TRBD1	TGTGCCAGCAGTCTTCTCCCCGGGACAGGGGACATAGTAACTGAAGCTTTCTTT	CASSLLPGTGDIVTEAFF
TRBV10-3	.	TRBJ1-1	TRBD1	TGTGCCATCAGCAGGGGACAGACGAACACTGAAGCTTTCTTT	CAISRGQTNTEAFF
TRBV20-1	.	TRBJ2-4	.	TGCAGTGCTAGAGATGAAGGGTCTAACATTCAGTACTTC	CSARDEGSNIQYF
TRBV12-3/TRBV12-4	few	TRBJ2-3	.	TGTGCCAGCACTATAGGGATGGGAGATACGCAGTATTTT	CASTIGMGDTQYF
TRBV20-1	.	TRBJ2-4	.	TGCAGTGCCCCGAGGGGGGAGGACATTCAGTACTTC	CSAPRGEDIQYF
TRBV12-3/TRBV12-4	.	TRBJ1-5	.	TGTGCCACCGCAGGGGGCAATCAGCCCCAGCATTTT	CATAGGNQPQHF
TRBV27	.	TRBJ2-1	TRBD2	TGTGCCAGCAGTCCCCCTAGCGGGACCGCCTACAATGAGCAGTTCTTC	CASSPPSGTAYNEQFF
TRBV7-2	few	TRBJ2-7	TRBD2	TGTGCCAGCAGCTTACTGGGGACTAGCGGCTACTACGAGCAGTACTTC	CASSLLGTSGYYEQYF
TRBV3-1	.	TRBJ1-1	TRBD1	TGTGCCAGCAGCCAAGAGAAAAAAGACAGGGTCCTGATGAACACTGAAGCTTTCTTT	CASSQEKKDRVLMNTEAFF
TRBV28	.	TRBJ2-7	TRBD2	TGTGCCAGCAGTTTATGGGCTAGCGGGAGCCACGAGCAGTACTTC	CASSLWASGSHEQYF
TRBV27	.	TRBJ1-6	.	TGTGCCAGCAGTTTACGGATCAGGGCCAGCTCCTATAATTCACCCCTCCACTTT	CASSLRIRASSYNSPLHF
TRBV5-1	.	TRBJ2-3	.	TGCGCCAGCAGCTTGGCCGGTGGCGGGATAGATACGCAGTATTTT	CASSLAGGGIDTQYF
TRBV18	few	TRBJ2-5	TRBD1	TGTGCCAGCTCACCGCCGACAGGGGGTGTATCAGAGACCCAGTACTTC	CASSPPTGGVSETQYF
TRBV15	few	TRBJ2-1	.	TGTGCCACCAGCAGAGTTACGGCCTACAATGAGCAGTTCTTC	CATSRVTAYNEQFF
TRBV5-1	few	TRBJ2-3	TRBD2	TGCGCCAGCAGCGCAGGGATGCGGGAGTTAAATACGCAGTATTTT	CASSAGMRELNTQYF
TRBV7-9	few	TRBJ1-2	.	TGTGCCAGCAGCCGGGGGATGGGCTACACCTTC	CASSRGMGYTF